The 31 T cell receptor beta chains below come from one sample, sequenced in a study of cytomegalovirus exposure and HLA in healthy donors. In the PCR, 60 Vbeta and 13 Jbeta primers were used. Here immunoSEQ multiplex PCR was the method, and the copy in TCRdb shows in-frame clones only, minus some. The sample lists 90,000 to 150,000 clones, 50% to 65% occurring once. The specimen was PBMCs. The receptors originated from a man aged 35 to 55 in good health and CMV-seropositive.

The chain recombines TRBV5-1 with TRBJ2-3, with 7 bases matching TRBD2. This CDR3 region has 17 residues. V dropped 4 bases and J dropped 2; count of bases not matched to a gene: 13. Per the germline V gene, CDR1 is SGHRS and CDR2 is YFSETQ. CDR3 nucleotide sequence: TGCGCCAGCAGCGGGGGGGTAGGCGGGCCCATCACAGATACGCAGTATTTT. The encoded protein is CASSGGVGGPITDTQYF. Based on the CDR3 plus reference TRBV5-1 and TRBJ2-3, the full variable domain is KAGVTQTPRYLIKTRGQQVTLSCSPISGHRSVSWYQQTPGQGLQFLFEYFSETQRNKGNFPGRFSGRQFSNSRSEMNVSTLELGDSALYLCASSGGVGGPITDTQYFGPGTRLTVL.

Many counts were recorded for this clone. V gene TRBV10-1 combines with J gene TRBJ2-7; 7 nucleotides align to TRBD1. Germline trimming cut 6 bases from V and 0 bases from J; bases unmatched to any gene: 20. Germline CDR1 reads WNHNN; CDR2 reads SYGVQD (reference sequence). CDR3 size: 19 residues. The CDR3 reads CASSIRDSYPATRSYEQYF. The CDR3 region has the DNA TGCGCCAGCAGCATTCGGGACAGTTATCCCGCAACCCGCTCCTACGAGCAGTACTTC.

The CDR3 region is CASSLAGRGRIGETQYF. For the CDR3, the DNA is TGTGCCAGCAGCTTGGCCGGCAGGGGGAGGATCGGCGAGACCCAGTACTTC. The chain combines TRBV5-6 with TRBJ2-5, with TRBD1 as a possible D gene (7 bases). The CDR3 has 17 residues. CDR1 and CDR2 from the germline V gene are SGHDT and YYEEEE. Between the trimmed V and J ends, which lost 0 bases and 5 bases, there was a span of 20 bases.

CDR3 in DNA: TGCGCCAGCAGCTTGGAGGAGATCCGCGGGCGCGAGCAGTACTTC. This translates into CASSLEEIRGREQYF. The chain uses TRBV5-1 and TRBJ2-7; weak D call: TRBD2 (5 bases). V was trimmed by 0 bases and J by 6 bases, leaving 16 bases between them. The CDR3 loop spans 15 amino acids. CDR1 SGHRS and CDR2 YFSETQ come from the germline V gene.

The genes are TRBV6-5 and TRBJ1-1; TRBD1 aligns across 7 bases. The CDR3 has 14 residues. Per the germline V gene, CDR1 is MNHEY and CDR2 is SVGAGI. The V gene end was trimmed by 6 bases and the J gene end by 5 bases; junction bases not matched to a gene: 9. CDR3 sequence (DNA): TGTGCCAGCAGGACAGGGATAATGGGTACTGAAGCTTTCTTT. Protein: CASRTGIMGTEAFF.

CDR3 in DNA: TGTGCCAGCAGCTTACGGGGGACTAGCGGGAGTAGTGAGCAGTTCTTC. The encoded protein is CASSLRGTSGSSEQFF. The rearrangement joins TRBV7-3 to TRBJ2-1; 14 bases line up with TRBD2. From germline, CDR1 is SGHTA and CDR2 FQGTGA. The trim removed 2 bases at V and 9 bases at J, leaving 6 bases unmatched. The CDR3 totals 16 residues.

This clone has just one count. This rearrangement joins TRBV7-3 to TRBJ2-1; 10 nucleotides align to TRBD2. Trimming removed 5 bases from V and 8 bases from J; junction bases left unmatched: 9. This CDR3 contains 15 residues. In germline, CDR1 is SGHTA, CDR2 FQGTGA. The CDR3 DNA reads as TGTGCCAGCAGCCCCCTAGCGGGAGTTCGCGATGAGCAGTTCTTC. It yields the protein CASSPLAGVRDEQFF.

This clone was found a few times. The rearrangement uses TRBV19 and TRBJ1-2; 8 nucleotides align to TRBD1. The CDR3 contains 16 residues. CDR1 LNHDA and CDR2 SQIVND come from the germline V gene (reference sequence). V shed 5 bases and J 2 bases; nucleotides not matched to a gene: 10. The CDR3 DNA follows: TGTGCCAGTAGTGTCTCCGGGACAGGAAGGAACTATGGCTACACCTTC. Translating gives CASSVSGTGRNYGYTF. Together with reference TRBV19 and TRBJ1-2, the CDR3 gives the full variable domain: DGGITQSPKYLFRKEGQNVTLSCEQNLNHDAMYWYRQDPGQGLRLIYYSQIVNDFQKGDIAEGYSVSREKKESFPLTVTSAQKNPTAFYLCASSVSGTGRNYGYTFGSGTRLTVV.

This clone was observed a few times. The chain employs TRBV11-1 and TRBJ2-2; a weak D match, TRBD2 (5 bases). The CDR3 runs 13 residues. CDR1 is SGHAT and CDR2 is FQDESV in the germline V gene (reference sequence). Trimming left V 2 bases short and J 5 bases short, with 6 bases between. CDR3 residues: CASSLRRTGELFF. CDR3 nucleotide sequence: TGTGCCAGCAGCTTAAGGAGGACCGGGGAGCTGTTTTTT.

DNA of the CDR3: TGTGCCAGCAGCAAACGCCCGGGACAGGGAGTGGAAGAGCAGTACTTC. This encodes CASSKRPGQGVEEQYF. V usage is TRBV11-1 and J usage is TRBJ2-7, with 9 bases matching TRBD1. The CDR3 is 16 amino acids. CDR1 SGHAT and CDR2 FQDESV come from the germline V gene (reference sequence). The ends lost 5 bases at V and 7 bases at J; junction bases unmatched: 15.

A single count supports this clone. The V and J genes are TRBV7-3 and TRBJ1-6; perhaps TRBD1 as D (6 bases). Per germline, CDR1 SGHTA and CDR2 FQGTGA. The V and J ends lost 5 bases and 7 bases respectively, with 12 bases between them. The CDR3 is 14 amino acids. The CDR3 is CASSTTGRNSPLHF. CDR3 bases: TGTGCCAGCAGCACGACAGGTCGAAATTCACCCCTCCACTTT.

The chain combines TRBV4-1 with TRBJ2-2; D is unclear. CDR1 MGHRA and CDR2 YSYEKL come from the germline V gene. There are 15 residues in the CDR3. The ends were cut back, 1 base at V and 3 bases at J, with 9 bases in the middle. CDR3 sequence reads: CASSQGPEHTGELFF. DNA for the CDR3: TGCGCCAGCAGCCAAGGTCCAGAACACACCGGGGAGCTGTTTTTT.

This chain joins TRBV5-1 and TRBJ2-7; 10 nucleotides align to TRBD1. Germline V CDR1 and CDR2: SGHRS, YFSETQ. V lost 4 bases, J lost 7 bases, and 11 bases stayed unmatched. The CDR3 loop spans 15 amino acids. The CDR3 region is CASSRGGTGAREQYF. The CDR3 nucleotides read TGCGCCAGCAGCCGGGGCGGGACAGGGGCGAGGGAGCAGTACTTC. The variable domain in full, completed from reference TRBV5-1 and TRBJ2-7, reads KAGVTQTPRYLIKTRGQQVTLSCSPISGHRSVSWYQQTPGQGLQFLFEYFSETQRNKGNFPGRFSGRQFSNSRSEMNVSTLELGDSALYLCASSRGGTGAREQYFGPGTRLTVT.

The chain employs TRBV6-1 and TRBJ1-4; 7 bases fit TRBD1. The CDR3 is made up of 12 amino acids. V dropped 10 bases and J dropped 8; count of bases not matched to a gene: 7. Per the germline V gene, CDR1 is MNHNS and CDR2 is SASEGT. CDR3 coding DNA: TGTGCCATTCGACAGGGAGGAGAAAAACTGTTTTTT. Protein: CAIRQGGEKLFF.

The chain recombines TRBV5-1 with TRBJ2-1; the D gene is possibly TRBD2 (6 bases). Germline V gene data show CDR1 as SGHRS and CDR2 as YFSETQ. V was cut by 4 bases and J by 8 bases, with 22 bases left in between. This CDR3 spans 16 amino acids. This CDR3 reads CASSALGRRWEDEQFF. As DNA, the CDR3 is TGCGCCAGCAGCGCTTTGGGGCGTCGGTGGGAGGATGAGCAGTTCTTC.

The chain uses TRBV18 and TRBJ2-2, with 9 nucleotides matching TRBD1. V lost 5 bases, J lost 0 bases, and 4 bases stayed unmatched. The CDR3 totals 16 residues. The germline V gene has CDR1 KGHSH and CDR2 LQKENI. The chain's CDR3 is CASSSTGGSNTGELFF. CDR3 sequence (DNA): TGTGCCAGCTCATCAACAGGGGGCTCGAACACCGGGGAGCTGTTTTTT.

This sequence joins TRBV4-1 and TRBJ2-7; possible D gene TRBD2, 5 bases. Trimming took off 1 base at V and 2 bases at J, with 12 bases between the two ends. CDR1 is MGHRA and CDR2 is YSYEKL in the germline V gene. This CDR3 has 15 residues. The CDR3 sequence: CASSQAADFPYEQYF. DNA of the CDR3: TGCGCCAGCAGCCAAGCGGCGGACTTTCCCTACGAGCAGTACTTC.

The V call is TRBV29-1, the J call TRBJ2-1; TRBD1 matches at 8 bases. The V gene end was trimmed by 6 bases and the J gene end by 0 bases; junction bases not matched to a gene: 4. The CDR3 has 14 residues. Germline-derived CDR1 and CDR2 are SQVTM and ANQGSEA. Written as DNA, the CDR3 is TGCAGCGTAGACAGGGGCCACTCCTACAATGAGCAGTTCTTC. It codes for CSVDRGHSYNEQFF.

The J gene is TRBJ1-5, the V gene TRBV7-7; no definite D call. This CDR3 region has 13 residues. The germline CDR1 and CDR2 sequences are SSHAT and FNYEAQ (reference sequence). The V end lost 2 bases, the J end lost 5 bases, and 7 bases lay between the germline ends. CDR3 sequence: CASSLTRDQPQHF. In DNA, the CDR3 is TGTGCCAGCAGCTTAACGCGCGATCAGCCCCAGCATTTT. Complete variable domain (other parts from reference TRBV7-7 and TRBJ1-5): GAGVSQSPRYKVTKRGQDVTLRCDPISSHATLYWYQQALGQGPEFLTYFNYEAQPDKSGLPSDRFSAERPEGSISTLTIQRTEQRDSAMYRCASSLTRDQPQHFGDGTRLSIL.

The rearrangement joins TRBV25-1 to TRBJ1-4, with 9 bases that match TRBD1. The V segment lost 7 bases and the J segment 6 bases; nucleotides outside the gene matches: 9. This CDR3 region has 15 residues. Germline values: CDR1 MGHDK, CDR2 SYGVNS. CDR3 sequence reads: CASMRTGTGYEKLFF. The CDR3 DNA reads as TGTGCCAGCATGAGAACCGGGACAGGGTATGAAAAACTGTTTTTT.

V is TRBV5-6 and J is TRBJ2-1, with 12 nucleotides matching TRBD2. The CDR3 has 19 amino acids. Losses at the gene ends were 6 bases for V and 8 bases for J; bases not matched to a gene: 21. Germline values: CDR1 SGHDT, CDR2 YYEEEE. The CDR3 loop reads CASNTIGRGRLAGVDEQFF. For the CDR3, the DNA is TGTGCCAGCAACACTATTGGCAGGGGGCGACTAGCGGGAGTCGATGAGCAGTTCTTC.

The chain joins TRBV6-5 to TRBJ2-7, with D perhaps matching TRBD2 (5 bases). The CDR3 extends over 14 amino acids. Germline CDR1 MNHEY, CDR2 SVGAGI. Trimming took 2 bases from V and 11 from J, leaving 19 bases between them. The CDR3 sequence is CASSYRRTRLEKYF. The CDR3 coding sequence is TGTGCCAGCAGTTACAGGAGGACCCGGCTAGAAAAGTACTTC.

The V call is TRBV4-3, the J call TRBJ2-1; 11 bases match TRBD2. V lost 4 bases, J lost 9 bases, and 11 bases stayed unmatched. There are 16 residues in the CDR3. Per germline, CDR1 LGHNA and CDR2 YSLEER. As DNA, the CDR3 is TGCGCCAGCAGCCCGAGTTTAGCGGGAGGGCCTCGTGAGCAGTTCTTC. Translating gives CASSPSLAGGPREQFF.

V is TRBV6-6 and J is TRBJ2-5; 7 bases match TRBD1. Trimming cost V 5 bases and J 10 bases; bases outside gene matches: 13. Germline V CDR1 and CDR2: MNHNY, SVGAGI (reference sequence). The CDR3 totals 14 residues. The CDR3 here is CASSAPGQPTDQYF. In DNA form, the CDR3 reads TGTGCCAGCAGTGCACCGGGACAGCCCACAGACCAGTACTTC.

V gene TRBV2 combines with J gene TRBJ2-7, with D maybe TRBD2 (6 bases). CDR3 length: 14 amino acids. Germline V CDR1 and CDR2: SNHLY, FYNNEI. V dropped 6 bases and J dropped 1 base, with 13 bases sitting between them. The CDR3 DNA reads TGTGCCAGCAGCTATGGAGGGCCATCCTACGAGCAGTACTTC. Its translation: CASSYGGPSYEQYF.

The V and J genes are TRBV5-1 and TRBJ2-7; a possible D gene is TRBD2 (5 bases). The length of the CDR3 is 16 residues. Looked up from germline, CDR1 is SGHRS and CDR2 is YFSETQ. The germline V and J ends were trimmed by 0 bases and 0 bases, with 13 bases remaining between them. CDR3 sequence (DNA): TGCGCCAGCAGCTTGGCCCCGGGAATCCACTCCTACGAGCAGTACTTC. Its protein is CASSLAPGIHSYEQYF.

V and J are TRBV5-6 and TRBJ1-1; 7 nucleotides line up with TRBD1. The germline V gene has CDR1 SGHDT and CDR2 YYEEEE. Losses at the gene ends were 5 bases for V and 8 bases for J; bases not matched to a gene: 3. This CDR3 comprises 11 residues. The CDR3 DNA is TGTGCCAGCAGTTCGGACAGGGAAGCTTTCTTT. Its translation: CASSSDREAFF.

This sequence joins TRBV5-1 and TRBJ2-2, with TRBD1 as a possible D gene (5 bases). Trimming removed 1 base at V and 0 bases at J, with 10 bases between. CDR1 and CDR2 (germline): SGHRS, YFSETQ. The length of the CDR3 is 16 residues. The CDR3 here is CASSLNTGANTGELFF. As DNA, the CDR3 is TGCGCCAGCAGCTTGAATACAGGCGCGAACACCGGGGAGCTGTTTTTT.

The chain joins TRBV5-1 to TRBJ1-5, with D unclear. In germline, CDR1 is SGHRS, CDR2 YFSETQ. The germline V and J ends were trimmed by 0 bases and 0 bases, with 4 bases remaining between them. This CDR3 has 14 residues. CDR3 in DNA: TGCGCCAGCAGCTTGGACAGTAGCAATCAGCCCCAGCATTTT. It encodes CASSLDSSNQPQHF.

This clone was recorded a few times. This rearrangement joins TRBV9 to TRBJ2-7, with TRBD2 matching over 9 bases. The CDR3 has 15 amino acids. CDR1 is SGDLS and CDR2 is YYNGEE in the germline V gene. Trimming cost V 4 bases and J 4 bases; bases outside gene matches: 9. For the CDR3, the DNA is TGTGCCAGCAGCCCTAGCGGGATGGGGGTTTACGAGCAGTACTTC. The encoded protein is CASSPSGMGVYEQYF.

The CDR3 region is CASSFPTGKKRGYTF. CDR3 nucleotide sequence: TGTGCCAGCAGCTTCCCTACAGGGAAGAAGCGTGGCTACACCTTC. This chain connects TRBV5-5 to TRBJ1-2; possible D gene TRBD1, 6 bases. V was pared by 2 bases and J by 7 bases, with 18 bases between. Germline-derived CDR1 and CDR2 are SGHKS and YYEKEE (reference sequence). The CDR3 contains 15 residues.